Only one count was recorded for the clone carrying this T cell receptor (beta chain). This sample was taken from a study of blood T cell repertoires in COVID-19. Overall study context: Nucleic acid was either cDNA or gDNA, and it came from T cells, B-cell-depleted T cells, or PBMCs.

This CDR3 has 13 residues. Looked up from germline, CDR1 is SEHNR and CDR2 is FQNEAQ (reference sequence). The V gene end was trimmed by 8 bases and the J gene end by 5 bases; junction bases not matched to a gene: 5. This study enrolled people aged about 18 to 100 from around 25 US geographic areas. Using immunoSEQ multiplex PCR, the repertoire was profiled, and TCRdb retains in-frame clones only, with some absent. The sample includes roughly 250,000 clones, 70% to 90% of them seen just once. V is TRBV7-9 and J is TRBJ1-1; 10 bases align to TRBD1. The TCR sequence derives from a woman aged 25 to 45 who had recovered from COVID-19. The sample consisted of PBMCs or T cells enriched from blood (not recorded which). CDR3 DNA sequence: TGTGCCAGCTGGAGGACAGGGGGGACTGAAGCTTTCTTT. Its protein is CASWRTGGTEAFF. The full variable domain, rest sourced from reference TRBV7-9 and TRBJ1-1, is DTGVSQNPRHKITKRGQNVTFRCDPISEHNRLYWYRQTLGQGPEFLTYFQNEAQLEKSRLLSDRFSAERPKGSFSTLEIQRTEQGDSAMYLCASWRTGGTEAFFGQGTRLTVV.